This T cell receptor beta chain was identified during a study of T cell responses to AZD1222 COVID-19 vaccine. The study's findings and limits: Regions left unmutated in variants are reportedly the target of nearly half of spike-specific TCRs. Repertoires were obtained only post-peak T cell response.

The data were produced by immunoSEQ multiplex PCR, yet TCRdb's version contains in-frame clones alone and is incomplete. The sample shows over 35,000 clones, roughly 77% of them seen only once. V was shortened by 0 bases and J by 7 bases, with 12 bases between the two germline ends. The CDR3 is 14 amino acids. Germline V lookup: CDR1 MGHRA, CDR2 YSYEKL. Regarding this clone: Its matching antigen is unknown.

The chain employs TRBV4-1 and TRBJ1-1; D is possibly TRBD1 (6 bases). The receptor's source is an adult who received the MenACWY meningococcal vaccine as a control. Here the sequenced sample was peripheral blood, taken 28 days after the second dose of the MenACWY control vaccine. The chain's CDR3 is CASSQDLGQIEAFF. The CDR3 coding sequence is TGCGCCAGCAGCCAAGATCTCGGACAGATTGAAGCTTTCTTT.